The rows below give T cell receptor beta chains drawn from one sample of a study of CD8 T cells in ankylosing spondylitis. TCRdb fed the 5' RACE reads into MiXCR, producing one record per CDR3 protein. The top ten clones hold roughly 8.3% of a sample with 310,000 or so distinct CDR3 sequences, around 20% of them seen once. The sequenced material came from blood, either unsorted or a sorted T cell fraction (not recorded which). Source of these receptors: a male donor with ankylosing spondylitis or in good health (not recorded which). The CDR3 runs from the conserved cysteine through the conserved F or W. A D gene is named only where the DNA matches it firmly. The listing skips clone size in some rows; elsewhere it reads once, few, many or a size class.

clone size | D gene | J gene | V gene | CDR3 DNA | CDR3 protein
- | - | TRBJ2-1 | TRBV2 | TGTGCCAGCAGTGATCAGGGGCCCTTCGAATACAATGAGCAGTTCTTC | CASSDQGPFEYNEQFF
few | - | TRBJ1-6 | TRBV5-5 | TGTGCCAGCAGCTTTTCGCCGGATGAACTATCACCCCTCCACTTT | CASSFSPDELSPLHF
- | TRBD1 | TRBJ2-3 | TRBV29-1 | TGCAGCGTTAAGGACAGGGAAGTAGATACGCAGTATTTT | CSVKDREVDTQYF
- | TRBD1 | TRBJ2-3 | TRBV28 | TGTGCCAGCAGGGGACGGACAGGGAACACAGATACGCAGTATTTT | CASRGRTGNTDTQYF
- | TRBD1 | TRBJ1-5 | TRBV19 | TGTGCCAGTAGTACTAGACAGGGAAGCAATCAGCCCCAGCATTTT | CASSTRQGSNQPQHF
- | - | TRBJ2-5 | TRBV20-1 | TGCAGTGCTAAAGGGACCACTATGTCCCAAGAGACCCAGTACTTC | CSAKGTTMSQETQYF
few | - | TRBJ2-5 | TRBV10-3 | TGTGCCATCAGTGAGGGAGAAGAGACCCAGTACTTC | CAISEGEETQYF
few | - | TRBJ2-2 | TRBV18 | TGTGCCAGCTCACCACCCGGCCGGGAGGAGCTGTTTTTT | CASSPPGREELFF
- | TRBD1 | TRBJ2-2 | TRBV5-1 | TGCGCCAGCAGCTTGGTAGGGACAGGGGCGAACACCGGGGAGCTGTTTTTT | CASSLVGTGANTGELFF
- | TRBD1 | TRBJ1-1 | TRBV5-1 | TGCGCCAGCAGCGGTGGGACAGGGTCGGCTTTCTTT | CASSGGTGSAFF
once | - | TRBJ2-2 | TRBV3-1 | TGTGCCAGCAGCCATGGGGGTACCGGGGAGCTGTTTTTT | CASSHGGTGELFF
- | TRBD2 | TRBJ2-5 | TRBV6-1 | TGTGCCAGCAGCCCCGGGACTAGCGCCCAAAAGGAGACCCAGTACTTC | CASSPGTSAQKETQYF
many | TRBD2 | TRBJ2-3 | TRBV20-1 | TGCAGTGCTAGAGTGGGAGCGGGGTCCCCCGATACGCAGTATTTT | CSARVGAGSPDTQYF
- | TRBD2 | TRBJ2-3 | TRBV10-1 | TGCGCCAGCAGTGACAAGCGGGGAAACACAGATACGCAGTATTTT | CASSDKRGNTDTQYF
- | TRBD2 | TRBJ2-2 | TRBV14 | TGTGCCAGCAGCATCGGGGGGACGAACACCGGGGAGCTGTTTTTT | CASSIGGTNTGELFF
- | - | TRBJ1-2 | TRBV5-1 | TGCGCCAGCAGCGCTGACAGAATCTTTAACTATGGCTACACCTTC | CASSADRIFNYGYTF
many | - | TRBJ2-3 | TRBV7-7 | TGTGCCAGCAGCTTAGATGGCAGGGACGGAGATACGCAGTATTTT | CASSLDGRDGDTQYF
few | TRBD2 | TRBJ2-3 | TRBV9 | TGTGCCAGCAGCGTAGGGTCTAGCGGAACCACAGATACGCAGTATTTT | CASSVGSSGTTDTQYF
- | - | TRBJ2-2 | TRBV5-5 | TGTGCCAGCAGCCAGAGGAACACCGGGGAGCTGTTTTTT | CASSQRNTGELFF
- | TRBD1 | TRBJ2-2 | TRBV20-1 | TGCAGTGCTAGAGATCCGGAGACAGGGTTGACCGGGGAGCTGTTTTTT | CSARDPETGLTGELFF
- | - | TRBJ1-1 | TRBV3-1 | TGTGCCAGCAGCCAAGTGGGAGGGAACACTGAAGCTTTCTTT | CASSQVGGNTEAFF
- | TRBD1 | TRBJ1-1 | TRBV27 | TGTGCCAGCAGTTTAATCGGGACAGCCAAAGGCACTGAAGCTTTCTTT | CASSLIGTAKGTEAFF
few | TRBD2 | TRBJ2-1 | TRBV20-1 | TGCAGTGAAACCGGGACTAGCGGGAGGAGGAATGAGCAGTTCTTC | CSETGTSGRRNEQFF
many | - | TRBJ1-4 | TRBV5-1 | TGCGCCAGCAGCTTGGCGGGCACCCCGGGGGAAAAACTGTTTTTT | CASSLAGTPGEKLFF
many | TRBD1 | TRBJ2-3 | TRBV29-1 | TGCAGCGTTGATGAAAGACGGACAGGCAGCACAGATACGCAGTATTTT | CSVDERRTGSTDTQYF
- | - | TRBJ1-3 | TRBV12-3/TRBV12-4 | TGTGCCAGCAGCTCCCCTGGGGGGACTGGAAACACCATATATTTT | CASSSPGGTGNTIYF
many | - | TRBJ1-4 | TRBV20-1 | TGCAGTGCTAGAATGCCGGCAAATGAAAAACTGTTTTTT | CSARMPANEKLFF
- | - | TRBJ2-3 | TRBV20-1 | TGCAGTGCTAGAGAGATCCTACCGGGGATTATCACAGATACGCAGTATTTT | CSAREILPGIITDTQYF
many | TRBD2 | TRBJ2-1 | TRBV25-1 | TGTGCCAGCAGACTAGCGGGAGAAGAGACTGAGCAGTTCTTC | CASRLAGEETEQFF
many | - | TRBJ2-2 | TRBV19 | TGTGCCAGTAGTAACCCGACCCACCTCTTAGTGCCCGGGGAGCTGTTTTTT | CASSNPTHLLVPGELFF
- | - | TRBJ1-2 | TRBV5-1 | TGCGCCAGCAGCAATGCGGGATTGAACTCAGCTGGCTACACCTTC | CASSNAGLNSAGYTF
- | - | TRBJ2-2 | TRBV30 | TGTGCCTGGACCGCCGGTACCTCACTCACCGGGGAGCTGTTTTTT | CAWTAGTSLTGELFF
- | - | TRBJ2-2 | TRBV5-6 | TGTGCCAGCAGCGCGCGGCGTTTTCCAAACACCGGGGAGCTGTTTTTT | CASSARRFPNTGELFF
few | - | TRBJ2-1 | TRBV7-8 | TGTGCCAGCAGCTGGGGGGACCTCCGGCCTGAGCAGTTCTTC | CASSWGDLRPEQFF
few | - | TRBJ2-2 | TRBV12-3/TRBV12-4 | TGTGCCAGCAGTTTAAAACAGGGAACCGGGGAGCTGTTTTTT | CASSLKQGTGELFF
many | - | TRBJ2-5 | TRBV5-1 | TGCGCCAGCACACTTTACGGCCGGGTAGGCCCAGAGACCCAGTACTTC | CASTLYGRVGPETQYF
- | TRBD2 | TRBJ2-3 | TRBV7-2 | TGTGCCAGCAGCTTAGGCCCCCTGGCGGGAGGGGCAGATACGCAGTATTTT | CASSLGPLAGGADTQYF
few | TRBD1 | TRBJ2-4 | TRBV6-1 | TGTGCCAGCGGACCAAGGGACAGGGGGCGACTTGGAGCCAAAAACATTCAGTACTTC | CASGPRDRGRLGAKNIQYF
few | TRBD2 | TRBJ2-1 | TRBV6-1 | TGTGCCAGCAGTGAAGATAGCGGGTTATACAATGAGCAGTTCTTC | CASSEDSGLYNEQFF